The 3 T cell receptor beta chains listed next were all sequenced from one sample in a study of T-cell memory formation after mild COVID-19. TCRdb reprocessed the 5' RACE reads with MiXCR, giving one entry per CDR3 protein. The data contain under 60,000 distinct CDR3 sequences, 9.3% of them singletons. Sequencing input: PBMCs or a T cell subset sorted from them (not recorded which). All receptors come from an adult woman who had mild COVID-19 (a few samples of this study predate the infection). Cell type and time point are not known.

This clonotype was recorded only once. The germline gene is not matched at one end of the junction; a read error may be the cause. In nucleotides, the CDR3 is TGCGCCAGCAGCCTGGACACAGCTGAAGTTTTCTTT. It translates to CASSLDTAEVFF. The chain employs TRBV5-1 and TRBJ1-1, with D possibly matching TRBD1 (5 bases). CDR3 length: 12 residues. Germline V lookup: CDR1 SGHRS, CDR2 YFSETQ.

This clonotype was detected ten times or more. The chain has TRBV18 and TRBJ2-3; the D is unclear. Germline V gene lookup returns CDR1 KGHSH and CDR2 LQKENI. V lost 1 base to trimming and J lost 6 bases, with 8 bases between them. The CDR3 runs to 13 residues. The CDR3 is CASSPQYGDTQYF. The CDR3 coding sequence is TGTGCCAGCTCACCACAGTACGGTGATACGCAGTATTTT. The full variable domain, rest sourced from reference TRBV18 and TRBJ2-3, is NAGVMQNPRHLVRRRGQEARLRCSPMKGHSHVYWYRQLPEEGLKFMVYLQKENIIDESGMPKERFSAEFPKEGPSILRIQQVVRGDSAAYFCASSPQYGDTQYFGPGTRLTVL.

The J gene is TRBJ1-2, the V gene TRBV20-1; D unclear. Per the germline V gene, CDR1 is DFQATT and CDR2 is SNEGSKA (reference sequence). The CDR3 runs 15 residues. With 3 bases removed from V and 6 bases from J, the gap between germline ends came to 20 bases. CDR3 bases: TGCAGTGCTAGCCAAAGCGGACGGCCCCGGGATGGCTACACCTTC. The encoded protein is CSASQSGRPRDGYTF.